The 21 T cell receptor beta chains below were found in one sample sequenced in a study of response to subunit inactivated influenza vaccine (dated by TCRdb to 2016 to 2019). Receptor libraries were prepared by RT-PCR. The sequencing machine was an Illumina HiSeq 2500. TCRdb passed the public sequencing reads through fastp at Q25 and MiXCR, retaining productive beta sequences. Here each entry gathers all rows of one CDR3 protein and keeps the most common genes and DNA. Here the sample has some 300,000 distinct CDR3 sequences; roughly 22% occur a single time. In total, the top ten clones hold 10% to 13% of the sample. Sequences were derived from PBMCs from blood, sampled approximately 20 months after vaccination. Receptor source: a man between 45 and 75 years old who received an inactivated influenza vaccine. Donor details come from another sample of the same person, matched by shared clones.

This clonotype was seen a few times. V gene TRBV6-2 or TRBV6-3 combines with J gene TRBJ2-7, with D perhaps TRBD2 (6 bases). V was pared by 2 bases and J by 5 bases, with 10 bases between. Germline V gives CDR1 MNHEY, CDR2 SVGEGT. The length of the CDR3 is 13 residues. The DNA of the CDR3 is TGTGCCAGCAGTTACCTGGGACTCGACGAGCAGTACTTC. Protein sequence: CASSYLGLDEQYF.

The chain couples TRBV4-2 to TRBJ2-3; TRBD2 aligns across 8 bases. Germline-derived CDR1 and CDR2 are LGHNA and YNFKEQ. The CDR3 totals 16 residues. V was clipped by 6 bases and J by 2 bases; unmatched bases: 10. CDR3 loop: CASRPEERGTTDTQYF. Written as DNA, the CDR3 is TGTGCCAGCAGGCCCGAGGAGCGGGGGACCACAGATACGCAGTATTTT.

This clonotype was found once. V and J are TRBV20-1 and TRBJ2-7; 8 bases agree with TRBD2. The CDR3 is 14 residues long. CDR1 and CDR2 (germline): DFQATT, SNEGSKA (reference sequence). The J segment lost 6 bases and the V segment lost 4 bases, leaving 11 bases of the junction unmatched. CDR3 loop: CSATTSGGRLEQYF. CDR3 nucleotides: TGCAGTGCTACAACCTCGGGAGGGAGGCTCGAGCAGTACTTC.

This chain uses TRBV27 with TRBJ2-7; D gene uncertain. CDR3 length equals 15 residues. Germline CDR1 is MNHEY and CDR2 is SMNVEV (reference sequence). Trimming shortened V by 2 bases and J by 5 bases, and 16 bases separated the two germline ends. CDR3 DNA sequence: TGTGCCAGCAGTTTAGGATCTGAAAGTGGGGACGAGCAGTACTTC. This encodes CASSLGSESGDEQYF.

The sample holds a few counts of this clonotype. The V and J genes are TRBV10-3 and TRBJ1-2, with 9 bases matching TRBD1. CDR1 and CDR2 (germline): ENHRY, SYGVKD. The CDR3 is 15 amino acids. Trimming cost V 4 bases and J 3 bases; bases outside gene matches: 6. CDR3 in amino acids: CAISGNRGQYYGYTF. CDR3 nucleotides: TGTGCCATCAGTGGGAACAGGGGGCAGTACTATGGCTACACCTTC.

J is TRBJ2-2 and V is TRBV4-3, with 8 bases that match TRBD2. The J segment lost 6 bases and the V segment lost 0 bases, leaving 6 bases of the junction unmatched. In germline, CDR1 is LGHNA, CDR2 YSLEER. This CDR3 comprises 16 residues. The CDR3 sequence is CASSQDYGRVAGELFF. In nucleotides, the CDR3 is TGCGCCAGCAGCCAAGATTACGGGAGGGTTGCCGGGGAGCTGTTTTTT.

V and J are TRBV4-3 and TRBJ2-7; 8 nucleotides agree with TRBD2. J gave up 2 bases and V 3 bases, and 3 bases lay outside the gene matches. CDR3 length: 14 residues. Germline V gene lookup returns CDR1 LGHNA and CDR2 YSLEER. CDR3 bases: TGCGCCAGCAGCCAGGGACTAGTCGCCTACGAGCAGTACTTC. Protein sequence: CASSQGLVAYEQYF.

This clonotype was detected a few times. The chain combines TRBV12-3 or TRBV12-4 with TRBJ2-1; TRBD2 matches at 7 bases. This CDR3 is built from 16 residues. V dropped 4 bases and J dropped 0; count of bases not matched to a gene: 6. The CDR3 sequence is CASSSGRGSSYNEQFF. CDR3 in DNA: TGTGCCAGCAGTTCGGGGCGCGGGAGCTCCTACAATGAGCAGTTCTTC.

The CDR3 sequence: CASSLSITEAFF. CDR3 DNA: TGTGCCAGCAGCCTATCAATCACTGAAGCTTTCTTT. This sequence joins TRBV7-9 and TRBJ1-1; D remains ambiguous. The CDR3 extends over 12 amino acids. Per germline, CDR1 SEHNR and CDR2 FQNEAQ (reference sequence). Trimming removed 5 bases at V and 4 bases at J, with 8 bases between.

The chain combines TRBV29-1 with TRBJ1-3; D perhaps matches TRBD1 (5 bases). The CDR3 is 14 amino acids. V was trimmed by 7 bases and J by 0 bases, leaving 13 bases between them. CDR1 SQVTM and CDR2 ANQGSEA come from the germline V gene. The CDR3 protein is CSAARDNSGNTIYF. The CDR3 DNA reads TGCAGCGCTGCCAGGGATAACTCTGGAAACACCATATATTTT.

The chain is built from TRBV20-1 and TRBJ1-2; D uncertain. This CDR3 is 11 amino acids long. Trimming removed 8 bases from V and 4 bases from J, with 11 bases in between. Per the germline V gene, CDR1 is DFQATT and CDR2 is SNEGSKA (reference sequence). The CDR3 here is CSPVAVYGYTF. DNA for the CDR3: TGCAGTCCTGTGGCAGTCTATGGCTACACCTTC.

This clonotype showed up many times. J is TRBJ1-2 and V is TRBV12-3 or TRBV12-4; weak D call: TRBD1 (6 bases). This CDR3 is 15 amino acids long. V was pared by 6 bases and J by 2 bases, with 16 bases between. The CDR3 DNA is TGTGCCAGCAGCCAGGCCCGGGGGGGCAACTATGGCTACACCTTC. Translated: CASSQARGGNYGYTF.

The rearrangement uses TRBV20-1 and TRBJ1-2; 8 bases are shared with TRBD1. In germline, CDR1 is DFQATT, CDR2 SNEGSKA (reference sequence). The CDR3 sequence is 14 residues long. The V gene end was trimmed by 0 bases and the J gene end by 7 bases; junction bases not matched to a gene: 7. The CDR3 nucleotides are TGCAGTGCTAGAGAAGGAGCAGGGGGCGTTGGCTACACCTTC. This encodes CSAREGAGGVGYTF.

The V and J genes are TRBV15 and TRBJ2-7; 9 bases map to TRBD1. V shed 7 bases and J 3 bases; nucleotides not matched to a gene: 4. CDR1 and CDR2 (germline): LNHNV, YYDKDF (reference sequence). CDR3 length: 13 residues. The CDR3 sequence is CATTGQGGYEQYF. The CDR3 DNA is TGTGCCACCACGGGACAGGGAGGCTACGAGCAGTACTTC.

This CDR3 reads CASSGQNREDIEKLFF. As DNA, the CDR3 is TGTGCCAGCAGCGGACAAAACAGGGAAGATATTGAAAAACTGTTTTTT. The chain employs TRBV11-3 and TRBJ1-4; TRBD1 might be the D (6 bases). The CDR3 loop spans 16 amino acids. The germline V gene encodes CDR1 SGHNT and CDR2 YENEEA. The ends were cut back, 5 bases at V and 7 bases at J, with 20 bases in the middle. Drawing the rest from reference TRBV11-3 and TRBJ1-4, the complete variable domain is EAGVVQSPRYKIIEKKQPVAFWCNPISGHNTLYWYLQNLGQGPELLIRYENEEAVDDSQLPKDRFSAERLKGVDSTLKIQPAELGDSAVYLCASSGQNREDIEKLFFGSGTQLSVL.

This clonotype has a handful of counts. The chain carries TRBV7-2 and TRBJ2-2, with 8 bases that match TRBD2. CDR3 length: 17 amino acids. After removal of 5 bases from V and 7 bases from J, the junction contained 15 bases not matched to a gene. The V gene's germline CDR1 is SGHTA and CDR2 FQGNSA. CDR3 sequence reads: CASSVRQRERAFGELFF. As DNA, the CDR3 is TGTGCCAGCAGCGTAAGGCAGCGGGAGAGAGCTTTCGGGGAGCTGTTTTTT.

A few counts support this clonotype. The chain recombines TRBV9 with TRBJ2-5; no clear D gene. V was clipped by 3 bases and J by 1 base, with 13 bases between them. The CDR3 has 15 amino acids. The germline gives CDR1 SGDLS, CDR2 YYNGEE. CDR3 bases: TGTGCCAGCAGCGCAAGAGGACCCTTCCAAGAGACCCAGTACTTC. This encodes CASSARGPFQETQYF.

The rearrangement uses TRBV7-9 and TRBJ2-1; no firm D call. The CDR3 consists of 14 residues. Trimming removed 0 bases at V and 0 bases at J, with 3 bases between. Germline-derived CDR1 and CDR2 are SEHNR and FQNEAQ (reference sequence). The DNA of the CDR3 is TGTGCCAGCAGCTTAGCGCACTCCTACAATGAGCAGTTCTTC. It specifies CASSLAHSYNEQFF.

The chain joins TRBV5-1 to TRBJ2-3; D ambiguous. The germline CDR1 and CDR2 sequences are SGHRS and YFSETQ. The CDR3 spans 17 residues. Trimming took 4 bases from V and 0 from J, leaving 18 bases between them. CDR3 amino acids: CASSVRPVGFSTDTQYF. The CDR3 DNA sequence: TGCGCCAGCAGCGTACGGCCCGTCGGATTTAGCACAGATACGCAGTATTTT.

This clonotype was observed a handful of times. The CDR3 sequence: CASSSGAGGRESYGYTF. The CDR3 nucleotides read TGTGCCAGCAGCTCTGGGGCAGGGGGCCGGGAAAGTTATGGCTACACCTTC. The V and J genes are TRBV12-3 or TRBV12-4 and TRBJ1-2; 8 nucleotides align to TRBD1. CDR3 length equals 17 residues. Trimming cost V 6 bases and J 5 bases; bases outside gene matches: 17.

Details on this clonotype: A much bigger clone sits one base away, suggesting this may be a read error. CDR3 sequence: CASSFWTINQETQYF. CDR3 sequence (DNA): TGTGCCAGCAGCTTCTGGACTATCAACCAAGAGACCCAGTACTTC. The V call is TRBV9, the J call TRBJ2-5; the D gene is possibly TRBD2 (6 bases). Germline CDR1 SGDLS, CDR2 YYNGEE. Trimming took 4 bases from V and 0 from J, leaving 13 bases between them. The length of the CDR3 is 15 residues.